This T cell receptor (beta chain) was sequenced during a study of sequential checkpoint blockade in melanoma. About the study: Arm A got nivolumab then ipilimumab; arm B the reverse, 1:1. Both treatment sequences were followed by maintenance nivolumab.

Treatment defined: randomized to nivolumab then ipilimumab (arm A) or the reverse (arm B). Live CD3+CD8+ CD19− CD56− cells were sorted from PBMCs. Trimming cost V 4 bases and J 6 bases; bases outside gene matches: 2. Germline V gene lookup returns CDR1 SGHNT and CDR2 YENEEA. CDR3 length equals 13 residues. Libraries were prepared by immunoSEQ multiplex PCR; TCRdb keeps only in-frame clonotypes and omits some of them. Counted here are over 15,000 clones, about 86% occurring once; the ten biggest clones make up 35% to 40%. The receptor was isolated from a human donor with melanoma. The genes are TRBV11-3 and TRBJ2-2, with 7 bases fitting TRBD1. The sequencing here drew on CD8+ T cells sorted from blood (inferred from file names), taken from a patient given nivolumab and ipilimumab in sequence. In DNA form, the CDR3 reads TGTGCCAGCAGCTCCGACAGGGCCGGGGAGCTGTTTTTT. Translated, it gives CASSSDRAGELFF.